This TCR beta chain was sequenced during a study of blood T cell repertoires in COVID-19. Of note for this clone: Other nucleotide sequences from this sample produce the same CDR3.

Per the germline V gene, CDR1 is SGHRS and CDR2 is YFSETQ. Trimming shortened V by 2 bases and J by 0 bases, and 6 bases separated the two germline ends. CDR3 length equals 14 residues. In the authors' workflow: Amplification of reference gene primers was used by the study to estimate nucleated cell counts. Generated by immunoSEQ multiplex PCR, the TCRdb table keeps only in-frame clones and is missing some. Clone size and V and J calls were adopted from that table, with D and trimming inferred from the DNA. The table shows over 200,000 clones, with roughly 89% occurring only once. This TCR was sampled from a man aged 60 to 75 who had recovered from COVID-19. What was sequenced was peripheral blood. The gene calls are TRBV5-1 and TRBJ2-1, with D perhaps matching TRBD2 (5 bases). Here the CDR3 DNA reads TGCGCCAGCAGCTTAGGGAGCTCCTACAATGAGCAGTTCTTC. It encodes CASSLGSSYNEQFF.